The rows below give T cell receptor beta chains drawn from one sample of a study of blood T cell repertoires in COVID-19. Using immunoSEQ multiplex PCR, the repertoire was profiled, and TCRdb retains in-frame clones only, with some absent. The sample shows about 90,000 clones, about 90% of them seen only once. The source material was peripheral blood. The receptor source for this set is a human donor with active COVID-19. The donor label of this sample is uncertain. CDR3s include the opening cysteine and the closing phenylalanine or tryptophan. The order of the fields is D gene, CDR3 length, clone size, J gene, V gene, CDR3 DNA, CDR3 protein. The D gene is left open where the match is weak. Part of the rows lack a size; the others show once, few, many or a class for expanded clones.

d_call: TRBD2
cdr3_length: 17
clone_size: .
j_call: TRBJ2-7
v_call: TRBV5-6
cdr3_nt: TGTGCCAGCAGTTGGGATAGCGGGGGGCCAGACTCCTACGAGCAGTACTTC
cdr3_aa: CASSWDSGGPDSYEQYF

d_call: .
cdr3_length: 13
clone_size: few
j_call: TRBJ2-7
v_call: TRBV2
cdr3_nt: TGTGCCAGCAGTGATCAGGGCCCTTACGAGCAGTACTTC
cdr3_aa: CASSDQGPYEQYF

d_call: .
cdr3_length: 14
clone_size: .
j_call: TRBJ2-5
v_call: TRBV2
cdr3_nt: TGTGCCAGCAGCTTTCTGACTAGTCAAGAGACCCAGTACTTC
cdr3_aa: CASSFLTSQETQYF

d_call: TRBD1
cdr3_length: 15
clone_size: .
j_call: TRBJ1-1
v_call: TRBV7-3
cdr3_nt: TGTGCCAGCAGCTTGGCAAGGGGGCTGAACACTGAAGCTTTCTTT
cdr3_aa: CASSLARGLNTEAFF

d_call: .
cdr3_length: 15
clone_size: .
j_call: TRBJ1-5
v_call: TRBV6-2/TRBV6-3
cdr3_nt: TGTGCCAGCAGTTACAGGCAGGCCAGCAATCAGCCCCAGCATTTT
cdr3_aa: CASSYRQASNQPQHF

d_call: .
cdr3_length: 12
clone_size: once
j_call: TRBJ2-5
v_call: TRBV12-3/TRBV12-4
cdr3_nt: TGTGCCAGCAAGGGGCACCAAGAGACCCAGTACTTC
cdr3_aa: CASKGHQETQYF

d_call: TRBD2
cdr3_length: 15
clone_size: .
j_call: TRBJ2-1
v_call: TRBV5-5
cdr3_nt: TGTGCCAGCAGCTTGCCTAGCGGGGGGGCGGATGAGCAGTTCTTC
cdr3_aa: CASSLPSGGADEQFF

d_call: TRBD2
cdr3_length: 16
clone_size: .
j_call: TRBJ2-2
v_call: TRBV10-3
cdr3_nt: TGTGCCACCCTCGGGCTAGCGGGGACGAACACCGGGGAGCTGTTTTTT
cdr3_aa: CATLGLAGTNTGELFF

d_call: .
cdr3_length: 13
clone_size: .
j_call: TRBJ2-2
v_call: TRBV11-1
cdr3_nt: TGTGCCAGCAGCTTCGGGAACACCGGGGAGCTGTTTTTT
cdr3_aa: CASSFGNTGELFF

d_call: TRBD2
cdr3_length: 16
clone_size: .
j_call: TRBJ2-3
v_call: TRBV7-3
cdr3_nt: TGTGCCAGCAGCCCGCGGACTAGCGGGGGAGAGGATACGCAGTATTTT
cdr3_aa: CASSPRTSGGEDTQYF

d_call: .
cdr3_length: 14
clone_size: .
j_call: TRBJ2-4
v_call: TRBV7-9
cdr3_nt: TGTGCCAGCAGCTTAGAAGGCGGAAAAAACATTCAGTACTTC
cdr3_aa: CASSLEGGKNIQYF

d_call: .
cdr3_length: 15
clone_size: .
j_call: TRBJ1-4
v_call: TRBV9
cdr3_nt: TGTGCCAGCAGCGCGACTGGGGCGACTAATGAAAAACTGTTTTTT
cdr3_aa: CASSATGATNEKLFF

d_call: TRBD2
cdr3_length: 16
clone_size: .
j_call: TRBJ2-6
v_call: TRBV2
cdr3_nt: TGTGCCAGCAGTGTGGCGGGGGGGTCCGGGGCCAACGTCCTGACTTTC
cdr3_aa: CASSVAGGSGANVLTF

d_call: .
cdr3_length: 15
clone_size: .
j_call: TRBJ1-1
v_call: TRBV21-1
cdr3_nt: TGTGCCAGCAGCACCCGAGAGGGACAGTCTACTGAAGCTTTCTTT
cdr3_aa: CASSTREGQSTEAFF

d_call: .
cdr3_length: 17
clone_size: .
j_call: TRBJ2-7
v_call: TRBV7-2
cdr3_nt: TGTGCCAGCAGCTTAGTAGGGGTGGGCACCGGCTCCTACGAGCAGTACTTC
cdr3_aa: CASSLVGVGTGSYEQYF